Below, 13 T cell receptor beta chains from the same sample are listed, as sequenced in a study of metastatic and nonmetastatic thyroid tumors. TCRdb reanalyzed the PCR reads via MiXCR. This sample has roughly 40,000 clones, with about 24% found just once. The entire patient cohort was treatment-naive prior to thyroid surgery. The sequencing input was tumor tissue. The receptors here all came from a female donor with papillary thyroid cancer or a benign thyroid nodule (not recorded which). Some clones in this sample may be carry-over from other donors' samples.

The V call is TRBV7-6, the J call TRBJ1-3, with D tentatively TRBD1 (5 bases). V was trimmed by 4 bases and J by 0 bases, leaving 10 bases between them. There are 15 residues in the CDR3. CDR1 and CDR2 (germline): SGHVS, FNYEAQ. The CDR3 DNA sequence: TGTGCCAGCAGCTCACAGGCAAACTCTGGAAACACCATATATTTT. This codes for CASSSQANSGNTIYF. Full variable domain (outside the CDR3, taken from reference TRBV7-6 and TRBJ1-3): GAGVSQSPRYKVTKRGQDVALRCDPISGHVSLYWYRQALGQGPEFLTYFNYEAQQDKSGLPNDRFSAERPEGSISTLTIQRTEQRDSAMYRCASSSQANSGNTIYFGEGSWLTVV.

This clone has a count of ten or more. V and J are TRBV7-7 and TRBJ2-2, with TRBD2 identical over 7 bases. Per germline, CDR1 SSHAT and CDR2 FNYEAQ (reference sequence). J lost 8 bases, V lost 5 bases, and 11 bases had no gene match. The CDR3 runs 15 residues. CDR3 coding DNA: TGTGCCAGCAGCCCTGACGGGACTACTCAAGGGGAGCTGTTTTTT. Translated, it gives CASSPDGTTQGELFF.

The V gene is TRBV3-1, the J gene TRBJ1-2; D is ambiguous. The CDR3 sequence is 17 residues long. Germline V gene data show CDR1 as LGHDT and CDR2 as YNNKEL (reference sequence). With 1 base removed from V and 5 bases from J, the gap between germline ends came to 20 bases. CDR3 bases: TGTGCCAGCAGCCAAGTGTCAGCCGGCGAGTTTGCTTATGGCTACACCTTC. It encodes CASSQVSAGEFAYGYTF.

There are a few counts of this clone. The chain recombines TRBV28 with TRBJ2-7; D is perhaps TRBD2 (5 bases). This CDR3 region has 16 residues. Germline V gene data show CDR1 as MDHEN and CDR2 as SYDVKM. Trimming stripped 5 bases from V and 6 bases from J, with 23 bases between. The CDR3 protein is CASSLRVRSGLGEQYF. The DNA of the CDR3 is TGTGCCAGCAGTCTGAGGGTGCGTAGTGGTCTTGGCGAGCAGTACTTC.

This rearrangement joins TRBV28 to TRBJ1-1; maybe TRBD1 (6 bases). Germline lookup yields CDR1 MDHEN and CDR2 SYDVKM. The V and J ends lost 5 bases and 11 bases respectively, with 24 bases between them. The CDR3 consists of 15 residues. This CDR3 reads CASSQLARGAAVAFF. The CDR3 DNA sequence: TGTGCCAGCAGTCAACTCGCAAGGGGGGCAGCAGTTGCTTTCTTT.

This clone was seen repeatedly, ten times or more. The chain couples TRBV27 to TRBJ2-1; TRBD2 matches 12 bases. The CDR3 is made up of 14 amino acids. The V and J ends lost 6 bases and 5 bases, in that order; junction bases with no gene match: 2. CDR1 and CDR2 from the germline V gene are MNHEY and SMNVEV (reference sequence). The CDR3 DNA reads TGTGCCAGCAGAACTAGCGGGAGGAACAATGAGCAGTTCTTC. It specifies CASRTSGRNNEQFF.

The rearrangement links TRBV30 to TRBJ2-3, with a tentative D call TRBD2 (6 bases). The ends were cut back, 5 bases at V and 2 bases at J, with 20 bases in the middle. CDR1 and CDR2 (germline): GTSNPN, SVGIG (reference sequence). The CDR3 sequence is 16 residues long. CDR3 nucleotides: TGTGCCTGGGCGAACCCTAGCGCTTCGCCCACAGATACGCAGTATTTT. Protein product: CAWANPSASPTDTQYF.

This clone was observed many times. CDR3 DNA sequence: TGTGCCAGCAGCTTACAGGGGGCGGTCACTGAAGCTTTCTTT. Protein: CASSLQGAVTEAFF. The chain has TRBV7-9 and TRBJ1-1; 8 bases match TRBD1. This CDR3 comprises 14 residues. The V gene end was trimmed by 2 bases and the J gene end by 4 bases; junction bases not matched to a gene: 3. CDR1 SEHNR and CDR2 FQNEAQ come from the germline V gene (reference sequence).

This clone has more than one count but fewer than ten. The V call is TRBV3-1, the J call TRBJ2-1; 12 positions agree with TRBD2. From germline, CDR1 is LGHDT and CDR2 YNNKEL (reference sequence). The CDR3 covers 14 residues. With 6 bases clipped from V and 5 bases from J, the junction kept 2 bases outside the gene matches. The CDR3 protein is CASRGLAGNNEQFF. Written as DNA, the CDR3 is TGTGCCAGCAGGGGACTAGCGGGCAACAATGAGCAGTTCTTC.

This clone has more than one count but fewer than ten. The genes are TRBV20-1 and TRBJ2-7, with TRBD2 matching over 12 bases. CDR1 is DFQATT and CDR2 is SNEGSKA in the germline V gene (reference sequence). The CDR3 totals 15 residues. Germline trimming cut 3 bases from V and 0 bases from J; bases unmatched to any gene: 3. CDR3 residues: CSARVTSGSSYEQYF. The CDR3 nucleotides read TGCAGTGCTAGGGTGACTAGCGGGAGCTCCTACGAGCAGTACTTC.

CDR3: CSATQGAGDAGELFF. The CDR3, as DNA: TGCAGTGCTACTCAGGGAGCGGGAGACGCCGGGGAGCTGTTTTTT. The V gene is TRBV20-1, the J gene TRBJ2-2; TRBD2 matches 8 bases. The CDR3 has 15 amino acids. Germline lookup yields CDR1 DFQATT and CDR2 SNEGSKA (reference sequence). With V trimmed by 4 bases and J by 6 bases, 10 bases remained unmatched.

Ten or more counts support this clone. The chain employs TRBV20-1 and TRBJ1-4; D perhaps matches TRBD1 (5 bases). Germline-derived CDR1 and CDR2 are DFQATT and SNEGSKA (reference sequence). The CDR3 is made up of 14 amino acids. Trimming cost V 0 bases and J 7 bases, with 12 bases left between them. CDR3 nucleotide sequence: TGCAGTGCTAGAGATTCAGGGATAGTTGAAAAACTGTTTTTT. It translates to CSARDSGIVEKLFF.

This clone was recorded many times. This chain links TRBV11-1 with TRBJ2-2; tentatively, D is TRBD1 or TRBD2 (6 bases each). V shed 5 bases and J shed 3 bases, with 22 bases lying between them. Germline V lookup: CDR1 SGHAT, CDR2 FQDESV (reference sequence). CDR3 size: 18 residues. CDR3 sequence reads: CASSIEISGGWYTGELFF. The DNA of the CDR3 is TGTGCCAGCAGCATAGAGATCTCCGGGGGCTGGTACACCGGGGAGCTGTTTTTT.